The T cell receptor (beta chain) under discussion was sequenced for a study of patients and donors after allogeneic stem cell transplantation. Trimming took 5 bases from V and 2 from J, leaving 5 bases between them. Looked up from germline, CDR1 is SEHNR and CDR2 is FQNEAQ (reference sequence). The CDR3 runs 12 residues. There are a few counts of this clonotype. This may come from a read error, since a much larger clone is one base off. TCRdb passed the RT-PCR reads through MiXCR, listing each CDR3 protein once. This repertoire shows some 230,000 distinct CDR3 sequences, over 12% found once; its top ten account for about 9.9%.

The receptor comes from a human donor who was either an allogeneic HSCT recipient or a stem cell or donor lymphocyte infusion donor (not recorded which). It is not recorded whose cells these are; they may come from a transplant donor. Material: blood, either unsorted or a sorted T cell fraction (not recorded which). The chain uses TRBV7-9 and TRBJ2-3, with unresolved D. DNA of the CDR3: TGTGCCAGCAGCCATAACACAGATACGCAGTATTTT. Its protein is CASSHNTDTQYF.